The sample holds a few counts of the clone carrying this T cell receptor beta chain. The data were obtained in a study of blood T cell repertoires in COVID-19. Study details: Collection of acute and convalescent COVID-19 samples took place in the United States, Italy and Spain. Sample material is recorded as cDNA or gDNA derived from T cells, B-cell-depleted T cells, or PBMCs.

CDR1 and CDR2 (germline): LGHDT, YNNKEL (reference sequence). V was pared by 4 bases and J by 2 bases, with 9 bases of the junction left unmatched. The CDR3 is 16 amino acids. Those enrolled in Seattle joined during active infection and were followed longitudinally afterward. Profiled with immunoSEQ multiplex PCR; TCRdb holds only in-frame clones, not every one. This table has about 500,000 clones, roughly nine tenths appearing once. The sequenced material came from peripheral blood. The TCR comes from a young man with COVID-19, enrolled during active disease. The chain links TRBV3-1 (or the pseudogene TRBV3-2) to TRBJ1-1; 8 nucleotides align to TRBD1. CDR3 in DNA: TGTGCCAGCAGCCCCCACGGGACAGGCCTCAACACTGAAGCTTTCTTT. Amino acid sequence: CASSPHGTGLNTEAFF.